Each of the 19 T cell receptor beta chains below was sequenced from the same sample in a study of cytomegalovirus exposure and HLA in healthy donors. This PCR relied on a set of 60 Vbeta primers and 13 Jbeta primers. TCRdb keeps only in-frame clones here, not all; method: immunoSEQ multiplex PCR. This table has some 65,000 clones, approximately 71% appearing once. Sequenced input: PBMCs. Receptor source: a man over 45 in good health and CMV-seropositive.

The chain joins TRBV29-1 to TRBJ2-3, with unresolved D. Trimming took off 5 bases at V and 2 bases at J, with 5 bases between the two ends. This CDR3 contains 11 residues. Per germline, CDR1 SQVTM and CDR2 ANQGSEA. DNA for the CDR3: TGCAGCGTTAGACTCACAGATACGCAGTATTTT. Translated, it gives CSVRLTDTQYF.

V gene TRBV28 combines with J gene TRBJ2-1; 9 nucleotides agree with TRBD2. Germline-derived CDR1 and CDR2 are MDHEN and SYDVKM. Losses at the gene ends were 3 bases for V and 8 bases for J; bases not matched to a gene: 8. The CDR3 extends over 15 amino acids. The CDR3 coding sequence is TGTGCCAGCAGTTTGCGCGGGAGGGGAAGGGATGAGCAGTTCTTC. As protein: CASSLRGRGRDEQFF.

The chain carries TRBV7-2 and TRBJ1-2; D call uncertain. The CDR3 extends over 15 amino acids. The germline V gene encodes CDR1 SGHTA and CDR2 FQGNSA. The V end was cut by 1 base, the J end by 8 bases, with 17 bases between. The CDR3 spells CASSLGTRESRGYTF. CDR3 nucleotide sequence: TGTGCCAGCAGCTTAGGCACGCGGGAGTCGCGGGGCTACACCTTC.

Written as DNA, the CDR3 is TGCGCCAGCAGCTCGCCTGGACTAGCGGGGACAGATACGCAGTATTTT. Protein sequence: CASSSPGLAGTDTQYF. The chain carries TRBV5-1 and TRBJ2-3; 12 nucleotides align to TRBD2. Germline V CDR1 and CDR2: SGHRS, YFSETQ. This CDR3 region has 16 residues. Germline trimming cut 3 bases from V and 3 bases from J; bases unmatched to any gene: 5.

This chain links TRBV29-1 with TRBJ2-7; 7 nucleotides line up with TRBD1. Germline CDR1 is SQVTM and CDR2 is ANQGSEA. V trimming: 1 base; J trimming: 4 bases; junction bases outside the gene matches: 4. The CDR3 spans 13 residues. The DNA for the CDR3 is TGCAGCGTTGAAGGTGACAGGGAGTACGAGCAGTACTTC. Its protein is CSVEGDREYEQYF.

The chain combines TRBV5-1 with TRBJ2-3, with 7 bases matching TRBD1. Germline values: CDR1 SGHRS, CDR2 YFSETQ. Trimming cost V 0 bases and J 6 bases; bases outside gene matches: 4. CDR3 length: 14 amino acids. CDR3 DNA sequence: TGCGCCAGCAGCTTGGGGGGGACAGCGGATACGCAGTATTTT. Its protein product is CASSLGGTADTQYF. The whole variable domain, remainder taken from reference TRBV5-1 and TRBJ2-3, is KAGVTQTPRYLIKTRGQQVTLSCSPISGHRSVSWYQQTPGQGLQFLFEYFSETQRNKGNFPGRFSGRQFSNSRSEMNVSTLELGDSALYLCASSLGGTADTQYFGPGTRLTVL.

The chain combines TRBV29-1 with TRBJ2-7, with D possibly being TRBD2 (6 bases). The CDR3 covers 14 residues. In germline, CDR1 is SQVTM, CDR2 ANQGSEA. Trimming took 1 base from V and 1 from J, leaving 11 bases between them. CDR3 region: CSVEGERESYEQYF. The DNA for the CDR3 is TGCAGCGTTGAAGGGGAACGGGAGTCCTACGAGCAGTACTTC.

In its sample, this clone was seen a few times. CDR3 nucleotide sequence: TGTGCCACCAGCAGAGAAACCCCAGGGGCTGGGGCCAACGTCCTGACTTTC. It yields the protein CATSRETPGAGANVLTF. The rearrangement uses TRBV15 and TRBJ2-6, with a possible D match to TRBD1 (6 bases). The ends were cut back, 0 bases at V and 2 bases at J, with 11 bases in the middle. The CDR3 has 17 residues. Germline V lookup: CDR1 LNHNV, CDR2 YYDKDF (reference sequence).

This clone was observed a handful of times. The rearrangement joins TRBV10-1 to TRBJ1-1, with TRBD1 matching 8 bases. The CDR3 covers 15 residues. V dropped 3 bases and J dropped 9; count of bases not matched to a gene: 12. In germline, CDR1 is WNHNN, CDR2 SYGVQD (reference sequence). CDR3 in amino acids: CASSDSTGETPKAFF. For the CDR3, the DNA is TGCGCCAGCAGTGACTCGACAGGGGAGACCCCTAAAGCTTTCTTT.

The chain joins TRBV2 to TRBJ1-5; D might be TRBD1 (5 bases). Germline values: CDR1 SNHLY, CDR2 FYNNEI. CDR3 size: 13 residues. V was pared by 4 bases and J by 9 bases, with 13 bases between. The DNA for the CDR3 is TGTGCCAGCAGTGGGACACGCCAAGGGCCCCAGCATTTT. As protein: CASSGTRQGPQHF.

The V call is TRBV2, the J call TRBJ1-1; D possibly corresponds to TRBD1 (5 bases). The ends were cut back, 4 bases at V and 0 bases at J, with 12 bases in the middle. The CDR3 is 15 residues long. Germline V gene sequence: CDR1 SNHLY, CDR2 FYNNEI. DNA for the CDR3: TGTGCCAGCAGTGTGCTTGCAGGGCTGAACACTGAAGCTTTCTTT. This sequence encodes CASSVLAGLNTEAFF.

The genes are TRBV7-2 and TRBJ2-4; TRBD2 matches 13 bases. V was clipped by 5 bases and J by 7 bases; unmatched bases: 5. Germline V lookup: CDR1 SGHTA, CDR2 FQGNSA. The CDR3 runs 15 residues. The CDR3 DNA sequence: TGTGCCAGCAGCATACTAGCGGGAGGGCCGAACATTCAGTACTTC. Protein product: CASSILAGGPNIQYF.

V gene TRBV7-9 combines with J gene TRBJ2-5; 7 nucleotides match TRBD2. This CDR3 has 15 amino acids. Trimming removed 8 bases from V and 2 bases from J; junction bases left unmatched: 11. The germline V gene encodes CDR1 SEHNR and CDR2 FQNEAQ (reference sequence). CDR3 in amino acids: CASGPGTTFQETQYF. For the CDR3, the DNA is TGTGCCAGCGGACCCGGGACTACCTTTCAAGAGACCCAGTACTTC.

The CDR3 spells CASSDGTGLPYEQYF. Here the CDR3 DNA reads TGTGCCAGCAGCGATGGGACAGGCCTCCCCTACGAGCAGTACTTC. This chain uses TRBV7-9 with TRBJ2-7; 8 bases are shared with TRBD1. The length of the CDR3 is 15 residues. Trimming cost V 5 bases and J 2 bases; bases outside gene matches: 8. Germline values: CDR1 SEHNR, CDR2 FQNEAQ (reference sequence).

This clone was seen only a few times. The gene calls are TRBV30 and TRBJ1-5; D is unresolved. The CDR3 sequence is 15 residues long. Germline loops: CDR1 GTSNPN, CDR2 SVGIG (reference sequence). Trimming shortened V by 0 bases and J by 4 bases, and 13 bases separated the two germline ends. The CDR3 nucleotides read TGTGCCTGGAGTGTACATCGAGGGCCAAATCAGCCCCAGCATTTT. As protein: CAWSVHRGPNQPQHF.

V usage is TRBV7-9 and J usage is TRBJ2-2, with 11 bases lining up with TRBD2. The CDR3 totals 16 residues. After removal of 3 bases from V and 4 bases from J, the junction contained 4 bases not matched to a gene. Germline CDR1 SEHNR, CDR2 FQNEAQ (reference sequence). The CDR3 DNA sequence: TGTGCCAGCAGCTTTAGCGGGGGGGCCGTCACCGGGGAGCTGTTTTTT. This encodes CASSFSGGAVTGELFF.

This chain joins TRBV7-9 and TRBJ2-2; D remains ambiguous. The V end lost 2 bases, the J end lost 7 bases, and 2 bases lay between the germline ends. This CDR3 contains 11 residues. Per germline, CDR1 SEHNR and CDR2 FQNEAQ (reference sequence). The CDR3 region has the DNA TGTGCCAGCAGCTTACGCGGGGAGCTGTTTTTT. Translation: CASSLRGELFF.

The chain has TRBV4-3 and TRBJ2-1; 8 positions agree with TRBD2. CDR1 is LGHNA and CDR2 is YSLEER in the germline V gene. Trimming took 1 base from V and 7 from J; bases not matched to a gene: 15. This CDR3 comprises 18 residues. CDR3 sequence: CASSQAPGGAGGTNEQFF. CDR3 DNA sequence: TGCGCCAGCAGCCAAGCCCCCGGTGGGGCGGGGGGCACGAATGAGCAGTTCTTC.

This clone was seen ten or more times. The chain employs TRBV19 and TRBJ2-7, with 9 nucleotides matching TRBD1. V was pared by 6 bases and J by 3 bases, with 3 bases of the junction left unmatched. Germline values: CDR1 LNHDA, CDR2 SQIVND (reference sequence). CDR3 length equals 13 residues. Written as DNA, the CDR3 is TGTGCCAGTAGCGGGACAGGGATCTACGAGCAGTACTTC. This encodes CASSGTGIYEQYF.